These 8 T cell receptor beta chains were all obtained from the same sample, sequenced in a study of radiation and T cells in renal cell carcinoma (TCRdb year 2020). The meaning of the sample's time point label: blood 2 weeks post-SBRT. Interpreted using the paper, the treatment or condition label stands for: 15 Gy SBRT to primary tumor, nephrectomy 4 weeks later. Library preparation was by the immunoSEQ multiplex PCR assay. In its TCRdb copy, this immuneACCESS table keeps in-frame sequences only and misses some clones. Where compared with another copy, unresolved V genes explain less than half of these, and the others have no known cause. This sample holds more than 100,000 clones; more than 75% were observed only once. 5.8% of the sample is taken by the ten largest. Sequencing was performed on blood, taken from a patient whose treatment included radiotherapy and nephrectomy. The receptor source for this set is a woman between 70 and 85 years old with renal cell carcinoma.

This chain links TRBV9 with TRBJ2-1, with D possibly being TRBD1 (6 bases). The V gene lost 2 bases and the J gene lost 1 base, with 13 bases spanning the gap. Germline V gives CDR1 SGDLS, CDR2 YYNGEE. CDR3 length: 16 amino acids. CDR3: CASSVGGGTSYNEQFF. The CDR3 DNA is TGTGCCAGCAGCGTTGGTGGGGGCACGTCCTACAATGAGCAGTTCTTC.

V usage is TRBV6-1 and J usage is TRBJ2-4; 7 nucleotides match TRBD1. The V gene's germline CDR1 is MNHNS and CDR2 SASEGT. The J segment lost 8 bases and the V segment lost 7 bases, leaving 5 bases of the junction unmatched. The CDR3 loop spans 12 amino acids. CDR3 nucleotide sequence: TGTGCCAGCAATAGGGACAGTTACATTCAGTACTTC. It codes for CASNRDSYIQYF.

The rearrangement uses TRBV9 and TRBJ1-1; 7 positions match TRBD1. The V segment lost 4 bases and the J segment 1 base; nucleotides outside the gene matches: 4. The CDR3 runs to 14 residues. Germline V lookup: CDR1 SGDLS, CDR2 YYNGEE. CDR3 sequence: CASSLTGANTEAFF. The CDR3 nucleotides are TGTGCCAGCAGCCTAACAGGGGCGAACACTGAAGCTTTCTTT.

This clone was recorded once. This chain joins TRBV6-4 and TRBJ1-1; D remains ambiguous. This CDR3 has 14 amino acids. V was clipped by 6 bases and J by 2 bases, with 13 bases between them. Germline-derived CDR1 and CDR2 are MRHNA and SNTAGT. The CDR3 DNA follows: TGTGCCAGCAGCCCGGGAGCCCCCAACACTGAAGCTTTCTTT. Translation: CASSPGAPNTEAFF.

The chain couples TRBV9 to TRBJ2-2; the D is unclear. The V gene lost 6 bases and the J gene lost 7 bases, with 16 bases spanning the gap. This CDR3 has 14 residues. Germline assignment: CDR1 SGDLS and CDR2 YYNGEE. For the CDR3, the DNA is TGTGCCAGCACCGAAACCGTTCCCCACGGGGAGCTGTTTTTT. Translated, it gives CASTETVPHGELFF.

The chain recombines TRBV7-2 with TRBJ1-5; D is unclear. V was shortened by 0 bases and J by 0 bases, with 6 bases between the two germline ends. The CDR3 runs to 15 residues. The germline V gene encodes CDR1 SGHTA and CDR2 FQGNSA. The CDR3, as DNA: TGTGCCAGCAGCTTAGCAGGGCTTAGCAATCAGCCCCAGCATTTT. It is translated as CASSLAGLSNQPQHF.

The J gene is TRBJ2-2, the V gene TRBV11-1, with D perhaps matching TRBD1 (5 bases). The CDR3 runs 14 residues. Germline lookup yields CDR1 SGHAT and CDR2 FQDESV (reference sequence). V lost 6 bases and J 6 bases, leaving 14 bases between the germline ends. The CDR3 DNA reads TGTGCCAGCAGTGTGACAGACTCCCCCGGGGAGCTGTTTTTT. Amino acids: CASSVTDSPGELFF.

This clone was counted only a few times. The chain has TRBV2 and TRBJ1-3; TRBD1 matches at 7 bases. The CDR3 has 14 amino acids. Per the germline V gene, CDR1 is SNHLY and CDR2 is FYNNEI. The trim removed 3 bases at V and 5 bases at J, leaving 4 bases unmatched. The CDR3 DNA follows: TGTGCCAGCAGTGACGACAGGGATAGAAACACCATATATTTT. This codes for CASSDDRDRNTIYF.